This TCR beta chain was profiled in a study of T-cell memory formation after mild COVID-19. In the study overall: In these data, TCR clusters were largely donor specific.

Via MiXCR, TCRdb re-called the 5' RACE reads, giving one row per CDR3 protein. The sample records 450,000 or so distinct CDR3 sequences, about 23% being singletons. CDR1 is KGHDR and CDR2 is SFDVKD in the germline V gene. This CDR3 is 19 amino acids long. V shed 0 bases and J 5 bases; nucleotides not matched to a gene: 12. This clonotype turned up a few times. The V and J genes are TRBV24-1 and TRBJ2-1; 10 bases map to TRBD2. The clonotype originates from an adult woman who had mild COVID-19 (a few samples of this study predate the infection). Cell type and time point are not known. The sequenced sample was PBMCs or a T cell subset sorted from them (not recorded which). The CDR3 DNA reads TGTGCCACCAGTGATTTGCAAAGGGTGTCTAGCGGGAGCCACAATGAGCAGTTCTTC. This gives the protein CATSDLQRVSSGSHNEQFF.